This T cell receptor beta chain was recovered during a study of blood T cell repertoires in COVID-19. The table came from immunoSEQ multiplex PCR; TCRdb's copy has only in-frame clones and leaves some out. The sample comprises about 360,000 clones, less than 90% of which are singletons, and about 7.1% rests with the top ten. In germline, CDR1 is KGHSH, CDR2 LQKENI. Trimming removed 3 bases at V and 1 base at J, with 12 bases between. There are 15 residues in the CDR3. The specimen sequenced was peripheral blood. The chain links TRBV18 to TRBJ1-1, with D uncertain. This receptor was taken from a woman aged 55 to 70 with COVID-19, enrolled during active disease. The DNA of the CDR3 is TGTGCCAGCTCACCCGATTTATGGAGGAACACTGAAGCTTTCTTT. It encodes CASSPDLWRNTEAFF.